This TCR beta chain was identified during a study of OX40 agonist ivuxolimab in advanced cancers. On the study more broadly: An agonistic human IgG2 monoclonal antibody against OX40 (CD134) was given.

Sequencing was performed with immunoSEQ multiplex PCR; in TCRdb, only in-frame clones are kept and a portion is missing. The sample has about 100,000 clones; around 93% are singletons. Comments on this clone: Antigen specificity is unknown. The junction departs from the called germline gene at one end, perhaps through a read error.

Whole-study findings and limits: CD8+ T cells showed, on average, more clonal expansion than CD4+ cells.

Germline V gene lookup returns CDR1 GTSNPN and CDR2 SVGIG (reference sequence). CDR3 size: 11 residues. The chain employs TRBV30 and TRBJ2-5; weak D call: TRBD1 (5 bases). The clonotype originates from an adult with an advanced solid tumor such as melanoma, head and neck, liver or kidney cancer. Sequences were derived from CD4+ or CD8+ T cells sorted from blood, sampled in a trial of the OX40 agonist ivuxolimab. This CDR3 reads CAWRGPTFVNF. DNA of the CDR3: TGTGCCTGGAGGGGGCCTACCTTTGTAAACTTC.